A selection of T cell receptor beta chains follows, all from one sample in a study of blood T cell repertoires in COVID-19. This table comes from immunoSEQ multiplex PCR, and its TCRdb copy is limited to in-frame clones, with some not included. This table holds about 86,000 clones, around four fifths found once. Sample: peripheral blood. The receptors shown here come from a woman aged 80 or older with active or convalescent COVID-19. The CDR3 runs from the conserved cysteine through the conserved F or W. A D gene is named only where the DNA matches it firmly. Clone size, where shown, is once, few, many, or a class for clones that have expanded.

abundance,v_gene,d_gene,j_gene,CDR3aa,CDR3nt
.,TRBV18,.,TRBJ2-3,CASSRRTDSDTQYF,TGTGCCAGCTCACGGAGGACAGACTCAGATACGCAGTATTTT
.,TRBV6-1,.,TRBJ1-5,CASSELDTYSNQPQHF,TGTGCCAGCAGTGAACTCGACACTTATAGCAATCAGCCCCAGCATTTT
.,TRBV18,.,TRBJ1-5,CASSQQANQPQHF,TGTGCCAGCTCCCAACAGGCGAACCAGCCCCAGCATTTT
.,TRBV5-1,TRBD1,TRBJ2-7,CASSDTGVGLNEQYF,TGCGCCAGCAGCGATACAGGGGTGGGTTTGAACGAGCAGTACTTC
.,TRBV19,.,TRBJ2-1,CASSRTSRVNEQFF,TGTGCCAGTAGTCGGACGAGCAGGGTCAATGAGCAGTTCTTC
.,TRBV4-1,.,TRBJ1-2,CASSQDRRNYGYTF,TGCGCCAGCAGCCAAGACCGTCGTAACTATGGCTACACCTTC
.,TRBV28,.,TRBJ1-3,CASSKTGPSPSGNTIYF,TGTGCCAGCAGCAAGACAGGCCCGAGCCCCTCTGGAAACACCATATATTTT
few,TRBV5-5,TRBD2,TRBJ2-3,CASSLFTSGGATSTDTQYF,TGTGCCAGCAGCTTGTTCACTAGCGGGGGAGCAACTAGCACAGATACGCAGTATTTT
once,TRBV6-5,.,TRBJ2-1,CASSYLSSPSSDEQFF,TGTGCCAGCAGTTACCTTTCTTCTCCGAGTAGCGATGAGCAGTTCTTC
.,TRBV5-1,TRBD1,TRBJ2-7,CASSSQGSSYEQYF,TGCGCCAGCAGTTCACAGGGGAGCTCCTACGAGCAGTACTTC
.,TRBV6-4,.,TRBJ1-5,CASSSARVSNQPQHF,TGTGCCAGCAGCTCTGCCCGGGTCTCAAATCAGCCCCAGCATTTT
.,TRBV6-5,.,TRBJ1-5,CASRPNRDRNQPQHF,TGTGCCAGCAGACCCAACAGGGATCGCAATCAGCCCCAGCATTTT
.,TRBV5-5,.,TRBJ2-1,CASSLPGAVYNEQFF,TGTGCCAGCAGCTTGCCGGGAGCGGTCTACAATGAGCAGTTCTTC
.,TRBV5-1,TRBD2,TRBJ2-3,CASSPYRTSGFRTDTQYF,TGCGCCAGCAGCCCATACCGGACTAGCGGGTTTCGCACAGATACGCAGTATTTT
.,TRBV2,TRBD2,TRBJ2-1,CASSPTSGGYNEQFF,TGTGCCAGCAGCCCGACTAGCGGGGGCTACAATGAGCAGTTCTTC
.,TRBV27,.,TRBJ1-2,CASSLTSQDKNGYTF,TGTGCCAGCAGTCTGACCTCTCAGGACAAGAATGGCTACACCTTC
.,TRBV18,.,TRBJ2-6,CASSPIRQLKDSGANVLTF,TGTGCCAGCTCTCCTATCAGACAGCTTAAAGACTCTGGGGCCAACGTCCTGACTTTC
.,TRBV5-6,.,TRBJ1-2,CASSLGARRPTYGYTF,TGTGCCAGCAGCTTGGGGGCTAGGAGGCCCACTTATGGCTACACCTTC
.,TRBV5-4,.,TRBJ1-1,CASTGGLNTEAFF,TGTGCCAGCACGGGGGGTTTGAACACTGAAGCTTTCTTT
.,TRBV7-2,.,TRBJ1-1,CASSLQGLTEAFF,TGTGCCAGCAGCTTACAGGGTTTAACTGAAGCTTTCTTT